This T cell receptor (beta chain) comes out of a study of cytomegalovirus exposure and HLA in healthy donors. Study-wide results and limits: Later analysis associated a missense DCLRE1C variant with TCR beta V- and J-gene trimming.

Germline-derived CDR1 and CDR2 are SGHTA and FQGTGA. Trimming removed 2 bases from V and 7 bases from J; junction bases left unmatched: 2. The length of the CDR3 is 14 residues. Worth noting for this clone: Its antigen is unknown.

60 Vbeta and 13 Jbeta primers were used in PCR. Some clones are missing from TCRdb's copy, which holds only in-frame ones; the method was immunoSEQ multiplex PCR. The sample yields around 150,000 clones, around 83% seen once. The sequenced sample consisted of PBMCs. The chain couples TRBV7-3 to TRBJ2-1; 10 nucleotides agree with TRBD2. This clonotype was sampled from a man in his fifties in good health and CMV-seropositive. In DNA, the CDR3 is TGTGCCAGCAGCTTAGGGACTAGCGTTAATGAGCAGTTCTTC. Protein sequence: CASSLGTSVNEQFF.